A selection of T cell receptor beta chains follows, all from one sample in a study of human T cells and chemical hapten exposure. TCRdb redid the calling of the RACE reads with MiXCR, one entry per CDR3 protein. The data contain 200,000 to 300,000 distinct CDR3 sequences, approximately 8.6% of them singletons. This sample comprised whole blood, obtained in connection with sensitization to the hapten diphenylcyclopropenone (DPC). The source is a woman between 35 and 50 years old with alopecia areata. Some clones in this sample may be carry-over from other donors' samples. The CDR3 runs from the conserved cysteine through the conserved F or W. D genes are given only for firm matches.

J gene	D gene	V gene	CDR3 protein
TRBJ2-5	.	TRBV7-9	CASSLSGQYQTQYF
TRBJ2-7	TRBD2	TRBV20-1	CSIPQREGFNEQYF
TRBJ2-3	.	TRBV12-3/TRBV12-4	CATLSRVADTQYF
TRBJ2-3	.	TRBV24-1	CATSELVGRGGDTQYF
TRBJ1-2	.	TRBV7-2	CASSLGQGIDYGYTF
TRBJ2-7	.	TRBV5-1	CASRRDGGDFYEQYF
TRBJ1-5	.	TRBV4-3	CASSQDFGRIEQPQHF
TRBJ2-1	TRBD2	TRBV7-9	CASKRTSADNEQFF
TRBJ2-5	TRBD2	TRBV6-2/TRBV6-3	CASNFPSGSRETQYF
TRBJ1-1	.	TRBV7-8	CASSAIRRADTEAFF
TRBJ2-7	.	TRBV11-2	CASSLSRGGEQYF
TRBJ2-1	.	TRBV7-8	CASSPAGHKRNEQFF
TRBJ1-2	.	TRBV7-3	CASSLFPPDRNYGYTF
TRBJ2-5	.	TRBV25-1	CASRTQGTETQYF
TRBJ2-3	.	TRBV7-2	CASSFSGAAQYF
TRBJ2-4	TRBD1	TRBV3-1	CASSQVLTGGAKNIQYF
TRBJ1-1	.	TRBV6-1	CASSESGQSSGVF
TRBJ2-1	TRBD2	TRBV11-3	CASSYPSGRGDNEQFF
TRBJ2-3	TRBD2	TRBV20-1	CSAKAEWGLTDTQYF
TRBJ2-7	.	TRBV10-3	CAISGRRDGYEQYF
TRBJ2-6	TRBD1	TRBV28	CASSRDSSSGANVLTF
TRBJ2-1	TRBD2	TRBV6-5	CASSYGLDAYNEQFF